Listed below are T cell receptor beta chains from one sample, sequenced in a study of blood T cell repertoires in COVID-19. Using immunoSEQ multiplex PCR, the repertoire was profiled, and TCRdb retains in-frame clones only, with some absent. This table has approximately 120,000 clones, roughly 92% appearing once. Sequences were obtained from peripheral blood. These receptors were taken from a man aged 45-60 years with COVID-19, enrolled during active disease. The CDR3 runs from the conserved cysteine through the conserved F or W. The order of the fields is D gene, J gene, V gene, clone size, CDR3 DNA, CDR3 protein. D genes are given only for firm matches. Clone size appears in some rows only: once, few, many, or a class for an expanded clone.

TRBD2,TRBJ2-1,TRBV5-4,.,TGTGCCAGCGGCCCCAGCGGGAGCAATGAGCAGTTCTTC,CASGPSGSNEQFF
TRBD1,TRBJ1-4,TRBV3-1/TRBV3-2,.,TGTGCCAGCAGCCTGCGTCCCGGGACAGGGATGGTGGGTCGGGAAAAACTGTTTTTT,CASSLRPGTGMVGREKLFF
TRBD1,TRBJ2-7,TRBV5-6,.,TGTGCCAGCAGCTTGGGATGGGGGACAGCCTACGAGCAGTACTTC,CASSLGWGTAYEQYF
TRBD1,TRBJ1-5,TRBV6-5,.,TGTGCCAGCAGTTGGTCGGGACAGGGAGGTCAGCCCCAGCATTTT,CASSWSGQGGQPQHF
.,TRBJ1-1,TRBV30,.,TGTGCCTGGACCGTGAGGACTGAAGCTTTCTTT,CAWTVRTEAFF
.,TRBJ1-3,TRBV6-2/TRBV6-3,once,TGTGCCAGCAGTTATACGGAGGGCTTGGTTGGAAACACCATATATTTT,CASSYTEGLVGNTIYF
TRBD2,TRBJ2-7,TRBV28,.,TGTGCCAGCAGTTTGTCCTTAGCGGGAGGGAATATTCCTTACGAGCAGTACTTC,CASSLSLAGGNIPYEQYF
.,TRBJ2-7,TRBV29-1,.,TGCAGCGTGGCTTGGTCCTACGAGCAGTACTTC,CSVAWSYEQYF
TRBD1,TRBJ1-5,TRBV30,.,TGTGCCTGGAGGGGGGACAGCGCGAATCAGCCCCAGCATTTT,CAWRGDSANQPQHF
TRBD1,TRBJ1-5,TRBV5-1,.,TGCGCCAGCAGCTTGGGGCCGGGACAGGGGAATCAGCCCCAGCATTTT,CASSLGPGQGNQPQHF
.,TRBJ2-3,TRBV4-3,.,TGCGCCAGCAGCCAAGATGCCCTGACAAGTACGCAGTATTTT,CASSQDALTSTQYF
.,TRBJ2-5,TRBV10-1,.,TGCGCCAGCTTAAGGGGCCATGAGACCCAGTACTTC,CASLRGHETQYF
.,TRBJ2-5,TRBV5-5,.,TGTGCCAGCAGCTTGGAATCGGGACTTTTTGAGACCCAGTACTTC,CASSLESGLFETQYF
.,TRBJ2-5,TRBV4-1,.,TGCGCCAGCAGCCAAACCGGGACTCTGCAGACCCAGTACTTC,CASSQTGTLQTQYF
.,TRBJ2-7,TRBV6-1,.,TGTGCCAGCAGTGAAGGCGGCAGCTCCTACGAGCAGTACTTC,CASSEGGSSYEQYF
TRBD1,TRBJ1-2,TRBV7-6,.,TGTGCCAGCAGCCGAATTCCAACAGGGGTCGGCTATGGCTACACCTTC,CASSRIPTGVGYGYTF
.,TRBJ2-7,TRBV28,.,TGTGCCAGCAGTTTACAGGGTTACGAGCAGTACTTC,CASSLQGYEQYF
TRBD2,TRBJ2-7,TRBV10-3,.,TGTGCCATCAGTGCCCCCGGGACTAGCGGGACCTACGAGCAGTACTTC,CAISAPGTSGTYEQYF
.,TRBJ1-2,TRBV5-6,.,TGTGCCAGCAGCTTGCCGGGGATTGACTATGGCTACACCTTC,CASSLPGIDYGYTF
TRBD2,TRBJ2-3,TRBV7-8,.,TGTGCCAGCAGCGTGAGCGCAGCGGGAGGCACAGATACGCAGTATTTT,CASSVSAAGGTDTQYF
.,TRBJ2-3,TRBV29-1,.,TGCAGCGTTGCGACGGGAGCCTCCACAGATACGCAGTATTTT,CSVATGASTDTQYF
TRBD2,TRBJ2-3,TRBV2,.,TGTGCCAGCAGTGAAGCCCCTGGACTAGCGGGCACAGATACGCAGTATTTT,CASSEAPGLAGTDTQYF
TRBD1,TRBJ1-1,TRBV5-1,.,TGCGCCAGCAGCTCCGGAGTTATACAGGGGGCGAACACTGAAGCTTTCTTT,CASSSGVIQGANTEAFF
TRBD2,TRBJ2-1,TRBV18,few,TGTGCCAGCTCACAGGGACTAGCGGACAATGAGCAGTTCTTC,CASSQGLADNEQFF
TRBD2,TRBJ2-1,TRBV19,.,TGTGCCAGTAGTACCCTAGCGGGAGCGGACCCTGTTAATGAGCAGTTCTTC,CASSTLAGADPVNEQFF
.,TRBJ1-4,TRBV9,.,TGTGCCAGCAGCGAGGGTGTAAGGGGCACTAATGAAAAACTGTTTTTT,CASSEGVRGTNEKLFF
TRBD1,TRBJ1-2,TRBV18,.,TGTGCCAGCTCACGAGACAGGGATGGCTACACCTTC,CASSRDRDGYTF
.,TRBJ1-1,TRBV19,few,TGTGCCAGTAGTCTGAAAGGACAGAACACTGAAGCTTTCTTT,CASSLKGQNTEAFF
.,TRBJ2-3,TRBV5-8,.,TGTGCCAGCAGCTTGGTACTAGGTGGGACAGATACGCAGTATTTT,CASSLVLGGTDTQYF
TRBD1,TRBJ1-1,TRBV10-3,.,TGTGCCATCAGTGAGCTGGGAGGGGACAGGGGGCCTGAAGCTTTCTTT,CAISELGGDRGPEAFF
.,TRBJ2-3,TRBV5-1,.,TGCGCCAGCAGCTTGGGCGGGAGCACAGATACGCAGTATTTT,CASSLGGSTDTQYF
TRBD2,TRBJ2-5,TRBV10-3,.,TGTGCCATCAGTGAGCCGGCGGGAGGGCCCCTTGAGACCCAGTACTTC,CAISEPAGGPLETQYF
TRBD2,TRBJ2-1,TRBV19,.,TGTGCCAGCAAGCCCCTAGCGGGGGCGGATAATGAGCAGTTCTTC,CASKPLAGADNEQFF
TRBD1,TRBJ1-3,TRBV5-6,.,TGTGCCAGCAGCGCGGACAGGGGGCGAAGAAACACCATATATTTT,CASSADRGRRNTIYF
.,TRBJ2-3,TRBV6-1,.,TGTGCCAGCAGTGATTTGTCCAGGGCCACAGATACGCAGTATTTT,CASSDLSRATDTQYF
TRBD2,TRBJ2-2,TRBV19,.,TGTGCCAGTAGTATATTAGCGGGAGGGGGGAACACCGGGGAGCTGTTTTTT,CASSILAGGGNTGELFF
.,TRBJ1-1,TRBV5-5,.,TGTGCCAGCAGCTTACGGGGGGGCTCCAACACTGAAGCTTTCTTT,CASSLRGGSNTEAFF